A single sample is the source of the 9 T cell receptor beta chains below, sequenced in a study of metastatic and nonmetastatic thyroid tumors. All patients were untreated before thyroid surgery. With MiXCR, TCRdb called clones anew from the PCR reads. The sample lists around 7,100 clones, around 37% occurring once. Material for sequencing was adjacent normal tissue. All receptors come from a female donor with papillary thyroid cancer or a benign thyroid nodule (not recorded which). Some clones in this sample may be carry-over from other donors' samples.

As regards this clone: One end of the junction is discordant with germline, which a read error may explain. This chain uses TRBV6-1 with TRBJ1-5; D gene ambiguous. The length of the CDR3 is 13 residues. The V gene's germline CDR1 is MNHNS and CDR2 SASEGT. The CDR3 loop reads CASSKALGQPQHF. In nucleotides, the CDR3 is TGTGCCAGCAGTAAAGCCCTGGGTCAGCCCCAGCATTTT.

The rearrangement joins TRBV4-1 to TRBJ2-7; 7 nucleotides match TRBD2. Germline CDR1 reads MGHRA; CDR2 reads YSYEKL. This CDR3 has 18 residues. The V segment lost 0 bases and the J segment 1 base; nucleotides outside the gene matches: 12. CDR3 sequence: CASSQDRSSAGESYEQYF. The CDR3, as DNA: TGCGCCAGCAGCCAAGATCGGTCTAGCGCGGGAGAATCCTACGAGCAGTACTTC.

CDR3 nucleotide sequence: TGTGCCAGCAGCTCGGGTAGCGTTAGCAATCAGCCCCAGCATTTT. Translating gives CASSSGSVSNQPQHF. This chain uses TRBV7-9 with TRBJ1-5; the D is unclear. Trimming removed 4 bases at V and 0 bases at J, with 10 bases between. The V gene's germline CDR1 is SEHNR and CDR2 FQNEAQ (reference sequence). This CDR3 region has 15 residues.

This clone was counted at least ten times. The chain employs TRBV28 and TRBJ1-2, with D hard to call. The CDR3 spans 13 residues. Per germline, CDR1 MDHEN and CDR2 SYDVKM. V dropped 3 bases and J dropped 8 bases, with 13 bases sitting between them. CDR3 protein: CASSLGYFSGYTF. The CDR3 nucleotides are TGTGCCAGCAGTTTGGGGTACTTTAGCGGCTACACCTTC.

Comment on this clone: The junction shows a germline mismatch at one end, possibly a read error. The rearrangement uses TRBV2 and TRBJ2-7; a weak D match, TRBD2 (5 bases). Germline assignment: CDR1 SNHLY and CDR2 FYNNEI. The CDR3 covers 13 residues. The CDR3: CDSSVPEGYEQYF. CDR3 coding DNA: TGTGACAGCAGTGTTCCAGAGGGATACGAGCAGTACTTC.

In this sample, this clone turned up many times. The junction departs from the called germline gene at one end, perhaps through a read error. V gene TRBV4-2 combines with J gene TRBJ2-7; 13 bases are a match to TRBD2. The CDR3 totals 17 residues. Germline V gene sequence: CDR1 LGHNA, CDR2 YNFKEQ. The CDR3, as DNA: TGTGCCAGCAGCCCCGGACTAGCGGGGGCCCTCCCCCTCCCACTTGACTTC. It codes for CASSPGLAGALPLPLDF.

This clone was found many times. The rearrangement uses TRBV2 and TRBJ2-1; 9 nucleotides line up with TRBD2. Germline-derived CDR1 and CDR2 are SNHLY and FYNNEI. V lost 6 bases to trimming and J lost 8 bases; unmatched junction nucleotides: 11. The CDR3 is 15 residues long. The CDR3 loop reads CASRVAGAGGHEQFF. The CDR3 DNA follows: TGTGCCAGCAGGGTAGCGGGAGCGGGGGGCCATGAGCAGTTCTTC. The full variable domain, in which reference TRBV2 and TRBJ2-1 provide the parts outside the CDR3, is EPEVTQTPSHQVTQMGQEVILRCVPISNHLYFYWYRQILGQKVEFLVSFYNNEISEKSEIFDDQFSVERPDGSNFTLKIRSTKLEDSAMYFCASRVAGAGGHEQFFGPGTRLTVL.

The chain carries TRBV5-1 and TRBJ2-7; D call uncertain. CDR1 SGHRS and CDR2 YFSETQ come from the germline V gene. Trimming took off 4 bases at V and 0 bases at J, with 8 bases between the two ends. This CDR3 contains 13 residues. The CDR3 DNA reads as TGCGCCAGCAGCCCAGAAAACTCCTACGAGCAGTACTTC. It translates to CASSPENSYEQYF.

By frequency in the sample, this clone is medium-sized. This chain connects TRBV20-1 to TRBJ2-1, with 10 nucleotides matching TRBD2. CDR1 DFQATT and CDR2 SNEGSKA come from the germline V gene (reference sequence). The CDR3 sequence is 15 residues long. With V trimmed by 3 bases and J by 4 bases, 6 bases remained unmatched. CDR3 sequence: CSARASGGAYNEQFF. The CDR3 nucleotides are TGCAGTGCTAGGGCTAGCGGGGGCGCTTACAATGAGCAGTTCTTC.